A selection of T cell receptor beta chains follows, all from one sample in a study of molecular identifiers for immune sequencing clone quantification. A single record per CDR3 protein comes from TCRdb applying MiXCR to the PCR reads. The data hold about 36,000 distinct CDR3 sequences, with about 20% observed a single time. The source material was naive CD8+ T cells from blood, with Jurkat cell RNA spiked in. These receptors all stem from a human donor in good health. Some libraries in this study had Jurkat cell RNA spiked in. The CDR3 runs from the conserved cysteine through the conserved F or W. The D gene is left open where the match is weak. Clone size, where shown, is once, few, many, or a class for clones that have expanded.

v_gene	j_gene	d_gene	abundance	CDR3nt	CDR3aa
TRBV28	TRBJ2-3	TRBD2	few	TGTGCCAGCAGTTTTCCCGCTAGCGGGACCACAGATACGCAGTATTTT	CASSFPASGTTDTQYF
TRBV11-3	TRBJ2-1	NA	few	TGTGCCAGCAGCTCAAAACTTACAACAATGAGCGAGCAGTTCTTC	CASSSKLTTMSEQFF
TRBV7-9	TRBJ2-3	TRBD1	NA	TGTGCCAGCAGCCCACGTGCCGGGACAGGGAAGACAGATACGCAGTATTTT	CASSPRAGTGKTDTQYF
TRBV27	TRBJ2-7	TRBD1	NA	TGTGCCGGCAGTTTCGGGACAGGGGTTTTCGAGCAGTACTTC	CAGSFGTGVFEQYF
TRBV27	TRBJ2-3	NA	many	TGTGCCAGCAGTTTCCTTAGCACAGATACGCAGTATTTT	CASSFLSTDTQYF
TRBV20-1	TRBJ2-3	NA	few	TGCAGTGCCCTCGTGGCTAGCGGCACAGATACGCAGTATTTT	CSALVASGTDTQYF
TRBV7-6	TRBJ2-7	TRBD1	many	TGTGCCAGCAGCCCAGGGACAGGCGGTTACTCCTACGAGCAGTACTTC	CASSPGTGGYSYEQYF
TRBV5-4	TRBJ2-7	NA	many	TGTGCCAGCAGCCGGGACAATCCCTACGAGCAGTACTTC	CASSRDNPYEQYF
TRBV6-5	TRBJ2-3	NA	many	TGTGCCAGCAGTTACACAGGTGCCTACACAGATACGCAGTATTTT	CASSYTGAYTDTQYF
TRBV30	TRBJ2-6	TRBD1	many	TGTGCCTACAGGGGCTCTGGGGCCAACGTCCTGACTTTC	CAYRGSGANVLTF
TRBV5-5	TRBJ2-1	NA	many	TGTGCCAGCAACTACAATGAGCAGTTCTTC	CASNYNEQFF
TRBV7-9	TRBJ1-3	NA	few	TGTGCCAGCAGCCCCACCGGGCATTGGTTGGCAGAGGACACCATATATTTT	CASSPTGHWLAEDTIYF
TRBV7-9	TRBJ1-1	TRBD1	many	TGTGCCAGCAGCCGCCAAGGACAGGGCTTCACTGAAGCTTTCTTT	CASSRQGQGFTEAFF
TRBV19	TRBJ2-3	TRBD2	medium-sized	TGTGCCAGTAGTATTGGGACTACCACAGATACGCAGTATTTT	CASSIGTTTDTQYF
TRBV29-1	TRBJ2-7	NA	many	TGCAGCGTTGAAGAGCCTCGAACAGGGTTATTCCCCTACGAGCAGTACTTC	CSVEEPRTGLFPYEQYF
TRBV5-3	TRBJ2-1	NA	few	TGTGCCAACAGCTTGGCTACAGGGAATGAGCAGTTCTTC	CANSLATGNEQFF
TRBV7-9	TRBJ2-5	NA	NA	TGTGCCAGCAGTGGTTTTTTTCCGGGACATCGACTGGAGACCCAGTACTTC	CASSGFFPGHRLETQYF
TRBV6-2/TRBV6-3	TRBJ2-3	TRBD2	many	TGTGCCACCCTGCGGGGGGGCCTCACAGATACGCAGTATTTT	CATLRGGLTDTQYF
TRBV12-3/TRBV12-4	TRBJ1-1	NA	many	TGTGCCAGCAGTACCCCCTGGGTGGACAAGGACACTGAAGCTTTCTTT	CASSTPWVDKDTEAFF
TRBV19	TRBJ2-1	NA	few	TGTGCCAGTAGTTATTTACAGTACAATGAGCAGTTCTTC	CASSYLQYNEQFF
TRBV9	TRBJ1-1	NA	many	TGTGCCAGCAGTCGAATGGGGGGCACTGAAGCTTTCTTT	CASSRMGGTEAFF
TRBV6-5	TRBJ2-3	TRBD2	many	TGTGCCAGCAGTTACGATGAGCGGGGAACAGATACGCAGTATTTT	CASSYDERGTDTQYF
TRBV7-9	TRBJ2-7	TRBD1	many	TGTGCCAGCAGCCGAACAGGGGGCTACGAGCAGTACTTC	CASSRTGGYEQYF
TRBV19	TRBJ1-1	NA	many	TGTGCCAGTAGTGGGATGTTCGGGGTGACTGAAGCTTTCTTT	CASSGMFGVTEAFF
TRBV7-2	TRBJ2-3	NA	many	TGTGCCAGCAGCTTAGGGGTAACTAGCACAGATACGCAGTATTTT	CASSLGVTSTDTQYF
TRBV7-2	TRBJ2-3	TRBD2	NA	TGTGCCAGCAGTGGTAGCGGGGCTGGCACAGATACGCAGTATTTT	CASSGSGAGTDTQYF
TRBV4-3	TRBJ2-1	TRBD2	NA	TGCGCCAGCAGCCAAGATAGGGCTAGCGGGACCTACAATGAGCAGTTCTTC	CASSQDRASGTYNEQFF
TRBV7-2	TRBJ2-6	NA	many	TGTGCCAGCACCTCAGGGCCTACACCCAGGGGGGCCAACGTCCTGACTTTC	CASTSGPTPRGANVLTF